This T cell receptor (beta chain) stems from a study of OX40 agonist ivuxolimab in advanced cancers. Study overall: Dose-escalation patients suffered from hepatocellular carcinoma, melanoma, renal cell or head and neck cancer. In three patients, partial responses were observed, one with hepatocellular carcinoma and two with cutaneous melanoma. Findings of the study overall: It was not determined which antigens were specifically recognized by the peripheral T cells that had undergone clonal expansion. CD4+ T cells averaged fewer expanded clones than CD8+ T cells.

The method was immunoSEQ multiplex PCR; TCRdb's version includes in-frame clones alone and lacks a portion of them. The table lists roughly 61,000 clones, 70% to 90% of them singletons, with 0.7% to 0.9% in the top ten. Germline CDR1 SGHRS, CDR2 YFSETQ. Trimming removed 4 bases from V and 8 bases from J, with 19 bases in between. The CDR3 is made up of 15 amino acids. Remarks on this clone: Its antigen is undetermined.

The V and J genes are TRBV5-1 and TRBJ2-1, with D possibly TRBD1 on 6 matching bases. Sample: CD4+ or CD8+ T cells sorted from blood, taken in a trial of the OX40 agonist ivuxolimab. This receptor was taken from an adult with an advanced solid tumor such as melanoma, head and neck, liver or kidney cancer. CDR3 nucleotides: TGCGCCAGCAGCCTACAGGGAGCCGCCAGAGATGAGCAGTTCTTC. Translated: CASSLQGAARDEQFF.